This section outlines one T cell receptor beta chain sequence together with its context. This record comes from a study of blood T cell repertoires in COVID-19. Across the whole study: T cells, B-cell-depleted T cells, or PBMCs supplied cDNA or gDNA.

Methods used by the authors: Estimation of nucleated cell counts relied on the amplification of reference gene primers. Measured with immunoSEQ multiplex PCR; TCRdb has only the in-frame clones, and not every one. The V and J calls and clone size were taken over from that table, and D and trimming were inferred from the DNA. The repertoire holds about 190,000 clones, about 82% seen once, with 4.5% to 6.5% in the top ten. Enrollees, about 18 to 89 years old, lived in 24 US areas. Cohort placement rested on clinical history that participants reported themselves. The germline V gene has CDR1 GTSNPN and CDR2 SVGIG (reference sequence). This CDR3 region has 13 residues. The V end was cut by 0 bases, the J end by 5 bases, with 10 bases between.

The specimen was PBMCs or T cells enriched from blood (not recorded which). The gene calls are TRBV30 and TRBJ1-1, with D perhaps matching TRBD1 (5 bases). This receptor was identified in a man in his forties or fifties with acute COVID-19. In DNA, the CDR3 is TGTGCCTGGAGTGTACTTCCAGGGACTGAAGCTTTCTTT. Translated, it gives CAWSVLPGTEAFF.